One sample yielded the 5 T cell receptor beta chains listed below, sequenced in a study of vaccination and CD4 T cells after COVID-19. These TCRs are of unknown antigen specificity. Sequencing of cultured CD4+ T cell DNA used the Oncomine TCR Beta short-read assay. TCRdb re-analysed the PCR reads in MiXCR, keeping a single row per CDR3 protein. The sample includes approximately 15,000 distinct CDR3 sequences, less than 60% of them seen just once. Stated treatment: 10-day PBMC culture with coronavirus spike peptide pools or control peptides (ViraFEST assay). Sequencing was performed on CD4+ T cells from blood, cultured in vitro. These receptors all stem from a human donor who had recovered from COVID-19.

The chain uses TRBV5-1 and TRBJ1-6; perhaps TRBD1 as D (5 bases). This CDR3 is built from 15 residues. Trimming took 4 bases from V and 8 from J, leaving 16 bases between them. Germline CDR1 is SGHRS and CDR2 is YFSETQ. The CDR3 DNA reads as TGCGCCAGCAGCGGGGCGGCAGGGATCGATTCACCCCTCCACTTT. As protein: CASSGAAGIDSPLHF.

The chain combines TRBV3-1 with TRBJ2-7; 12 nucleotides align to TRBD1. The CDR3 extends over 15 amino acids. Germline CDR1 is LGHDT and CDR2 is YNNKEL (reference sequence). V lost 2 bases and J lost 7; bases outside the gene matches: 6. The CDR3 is CASSQRGQGAREQYF. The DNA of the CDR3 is TGTGCCAGCAGCCAAAGGGGACAGGGGGCAAGAGAGCAGTACTTC.

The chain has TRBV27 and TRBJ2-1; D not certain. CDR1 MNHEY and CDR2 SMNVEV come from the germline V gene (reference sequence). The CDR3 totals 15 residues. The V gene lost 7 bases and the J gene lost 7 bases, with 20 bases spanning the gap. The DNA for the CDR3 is TGTGCCAGCACCCTCCGGGCCCCCGCTGGGAATGAGCAGTTCTTC. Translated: CASTLRAPAGNEQFF.

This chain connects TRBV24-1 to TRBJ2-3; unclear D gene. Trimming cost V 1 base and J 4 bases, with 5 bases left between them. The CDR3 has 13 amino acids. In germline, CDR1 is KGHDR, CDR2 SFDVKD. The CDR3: CATSDFLSDTQYF. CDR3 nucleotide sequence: TGTGCCACCAGTGATTTTTTATCAGATACGCAGTATTTT.

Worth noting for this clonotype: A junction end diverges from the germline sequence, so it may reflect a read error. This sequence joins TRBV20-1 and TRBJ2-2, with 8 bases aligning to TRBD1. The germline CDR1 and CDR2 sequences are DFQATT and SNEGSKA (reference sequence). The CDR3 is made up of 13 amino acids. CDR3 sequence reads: CGASTGGTGELFF. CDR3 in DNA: TGCGGTGCTAGTACAGGGGGCACCGGGGAGCTGTTTTTT.